This record looks at one TCR beta chain sequence and its context. Sequenced by immunoSEQ multiplex PCR; TCRdb stores in-frame clones only, minus some. The table has tens of thousands of clones, 87% seen once. This record comes from a study of OX40 agonist ivuxolimab in advanced cancers. Study-wide context: Prior checkpoint blockade (anti-PD-1, anti-PD-L1 or anti-CTLA-4) was permitted; 40% had it.

This CDR3 is 15 amino acids long. Per germline, CDR1 MDHEN and CDR2 SYDVKM. Trimming pared 3 bases from V and 2 bases from J, leaving 11 bases between. Patients were ineligible given autoimmune disease history or systemic immunosuppression. The receptor's source is an adult with an advanced solid tumor such as melanoma, head and neck, liver or kidney cancer. This sample comprised CD4+ or CD8+ T cells sorted from blood, obtained in a trial of the OX40 agonist ivuxolimab. The V and J genes are TRBV28 and TRBJ1-5; tentative D call: TRBD1 (5 bases). The DNA of the CDR3 is TGTGCCAGCAGTTTCGGTTTCAGGGGCAATCAGCCCCAGCATTTT. Translation: CASSFGFRGNQPQHF.